The clone carrying this TCR beta chain was seen only a few times. The source of the sample is a study of blood T cell repertoires in COVID-19. V was clipped by 5 bases and J by 1 base; unmatched bases: 1. The CDR3 runs 14 residues. CDR1 is SGHNT and CDR2 is YYREEE in the germline V gene (reference sequence). TCRdb keeps only in-frame clones here, not all; method: immunoSEQ multiplex PCR. The sample contains under 200,000 clones, around nine tenths of which appear only once. This TCR came from a man between 18 and 35 years old with active or convalescent COVID-19. This chain links TRBV5-4 with TRBJ2-5; 11 bases are shared with TRBD2. Material: peripheral blood. The CDR3 protein is CASRTSGSQETQYF. The CDR3 bases are TGTGCCAGCAGAACTAGCGGGAGCCAAGAGACCCAGTACTTC.